This T cell receptor (beta chain) emerged from a study of blood T cell repertoires in COVID-19. CDR1 and CDR2 (germline): SGHDT, YYEEEE. With 4 bases clipped from V and 10 bases from J, the junction kept 2 bases outside the gene matches. This CDR3 comprises 11 residues. Here immunoSEQ multiplex PCR was the method, and the copy in TCRdb shows in-frame clones only, minus some. There are about 370,000 clones in the sample; 90% occur only once, and around 7% lies in the top ten. The source of this sequence is a man younger than 35 with active or convalescent COVID-19. The sample comprised peripheral blood. The chain carries TRBV5-6 and TRBJ2-1; 7 nucleotides line up with TRBD1. This chain's CDR3 is CASSQDREQFF. DNA for the CDR3: TGTGCCAGCAGCCAGGACAGGGAGCAGTTCTTC. Using reference TRBV5-6 and TRBJ2-1 for the parts outside the CDR3, the full variable domain is DAGVTQSPTHLIKTRGQQVTLRCSPKSGHDTVSWYQQALGQGPQFIFQYYEEEERQRGNFPDRFSGHQFPNYSSELNVNALLLGDSALYLCASSQDREQFFGPGTRLTVL.